Each of the 20 T cell receptor beta chains below was sequenced from the same sample in a study of a mutant IDH1 vaccine in newly diagnosed glioma. Their target antigens are unknown. TCRdb keeps only in-frame clones here, not all; method: immunoSEQ multiplex PCR. Here the sample spans some 34,000 clones, 75% to 95% being singletons. Indicated time point: week 47, end of study. A 20-mer mutant IDH1 peptide at 300 ug was injected subcutaneously with topical imiquimod. This specimen consisted of PBMCs, obtained from a glioma patient whose treatment included an IDH1 peptide vaccine. These receptors were collected from a woman in her thirties or forties with glioma.

The gene calls are TRBV7-8 and TRBJ2-1; D is unclear. This CDR3 is built from 16 residues. The germline V and J ends were trimmed by 2 bases and 2 bases, with 13 bases remaining between them. The V gene's germline CDR1 is SGHVS and CDR2 FQNEAQ. The CDR3 spells CASSLMRIGAYNEQFF. CDR3 coding DNA: TGTGCCAGCAGCTTAATGCGCATTGGTGCCTACAATGAGCAGTTCTTC.

The V gene is TRBV6-6, the J gene TRBJ1-5; D is undetermined. The CDR3 spans 14 residues. Germline CDR1 MNHNY, CDR2 SVGAGI (reference sequence). Trimming left V 6 bases short and J 0 bases short, with 9 bases between. This CDR3 reads CASRAYDSNQPQHF. The CDR3 DNA reads as TGTGCCAGCAGGGCGTACGATAGCAATCAGCCCCAGCATTTT.

The V call is TRBV7-2, the J call TRBJ1-4, with a weak D call TRBD1 (6 bases). The CDR3 contains 18 residues. Trimming removed 1 base from V and 4 bases from J, with 19 bases in between. In germline, CDR1 is SGHTA, CDR2 FQGNSA. The CDR3 sequence: CASSLGYRQARFNEKLFF. In nucleotides, the CDR3 is TGTGCCAGCAGCTTAGGTTACCGACAGGCGAGATTTAATGAAAAACTGTTTTTT. The full variable domain, with the rest looked up from reference TRBV7-2 and TRBJ1-4, is GAGVSQSPSNKVTEKGKDVELRCDPISGHTALYWYRQSLGQGLEFLIYFQGNSAPDKSGLPSDRFSAERTGGSVSTLTIQRTQQEDSAVYLCASSLGYRQARFNEKLFFGSGTQLSVL.

V and J are TRBV5-1 and TRBJ1-1; a possible D gene is TRBD1 (5 bases). Germline V lookup: CDR1 SGHRS, CDR2 YFSETQ. Trimming stripped 0 bases from V and 4 bases from J, with 10 bases between. There are 14 residues in the CDR3. For the CDR3, the DNA is TGCGCCAGCAGCTTGGATCCAGGGAGCACTGAAGCTTTCTTT. This encodes CASSLDPGSTEAFF.

CDR3 bases: TGTGCCAGTAGTATAAGTCTAAGCAATGAGCAGTTCTTC. Its translation: CASSISLSNEQFF. V gene TRBV19 combines with J gene TRBJ2-1; D is ambiguous. The CDR3 runs to 13 residues. Per germline, CDR1 LNHDA and CDR2 SQIVND (reference sequence). V lost 2 bases, J lost 6 bases, and 8 bases lay in between.

V is TRBV28 and J is TRBJ1-2; D unresolved. V was cut by 5 bases and J by 7 bases, with 14 bases left in between. The length of the CDR3 is 13 residues. Germline CDR1 MDHEN, CDR2 SYDVKM. The CDR3 region has the DNA TGTGCCAGCAGTCCCGGTGGGTGGGGTGGCTACACCTTC. It yields the protein CASSPGGWGGYTF.

The chain employs TRBV7-8 and TRBJ2-5; possible D gene TRBD1, 5 bases. V lost 1 base to trimming and J lost 5 bases, with 14 bases between them. There are 15 residues in the CDR3. Germline CDR1 and CDR2: SGHVS and FQNEAQ. CDR3 nucleotide sequence: TGTGCCAGCAGCTTAGGTGCGGACATGAGGGAGACCCAGTACTTC. Amino acids: CASSLGADMRETQYF.

The V call is TRBV4-1, the J call TRBJ2-2; D is perhaps TRBD1 (6 bases). The CDR3 contains 13 residues. CDR1 is MGHRA, CDR2 YSYEKL, per germline. The V and J ends lost 3 bases and 8 bases respectively, with 10 bases between them. The CDR3 DNA reads TGCGCCAGCAGCCATCAGGGGTGGGGGGAGCTGTTTTTT. It encodes CASSHQGWGELFF.

V is TRBV29-1 and J is TRBJ2-5; TRBD1 aligns across 8 bases. J gave up 2 bases and V 6 bases, and 2 bases lay outside the gene matches. Germline CDR1 reads SQVTM; CDR2 reads ANQGSEA. There are 12 residues in the CDR3. The CDR3, as DNA: TGCAGCGTCTACAGGGGGCAAGAGACCCAGTACTTC. Translated, it gives CSVYRGQETQYF.

The rearrangement joins TRBV6-5 to TRBJ1-3; D remains ambiguous. Germline V gene data show CDR1 as MNHEY and CDR2 as SVGAGI. V lost 8 bases to trimming and J lost 0 bases, with 11 bases between them. CDR3 size: 14 residues. The CDR3 protein is CASGDWRSGNTIYF. The CDR3 region has the DNA TGTGCCAGCGGTGACTGGCGCTCTGGAAACACCATATATTTT.

V usage is TRBV7-2 and J usage is TRBJ1-2, with D maybe TRBD1 (6 bases). The V end lost 5 bases, the J end lost 4 bases, and 17 bases lay between the germline ends. This CDR3 has 15 residues. Germline CDR1 and CDR2: SGHTA and FQGNSA. CDR3 coding DNA: TGTGCCAGCAGCCCAGGGGCGTACCTCCTCTATGGCTACACCTTC. Translated, it gives CASSPGAYLLYGYTF.

This clone was recorded once. The J gene is TRBJ2-7, the V gene TRBV7-2; D gene unclear. With 5 bases removed from V and 6 bases from J, the gap between germline ends came to 14 bases. The CDR3 contains 13 residues. Germline lookup yields CDR1 SGHTA and CDR2 FQGNSA. For the CDR3, the DNA is TGTGCCAGCAGCCCCGGCCCTTCGCCCGAGCAGTACTTC. It yields the protein CASSPGPSPEQYF. Full variable domain (outside the CDR3, taken from reference TRBV7-2 and TRBJ2-7): GAGVSQSPSNKVTEKGKDVELRCDPISGHTALYWYRQSLGQGLEFLIYFQGNSAPDKSGLPSDRFSAERTGGSVSTLTIQRTQQEDSAVYLCASSPGPSPEQYFGPGTRLTVT.

This clone appeared once. The gene calls are TRBV6-1 and TRBJ1-2; 7 bases match TRBD1. Germline-derived CDR1 and CDR2 are MNHNS and SASEGT. The V and J ends lost 2 bases and 6 bases, in that order; junction bases with no gene match: 6. This CDR3 is 14 amino acids long. CDR3: CASSEPRGSNGYTF. The CDR3, as DNA: TGTGCCAGCAGTGAACCCAGGGGGTCGAATGGCTACACCTTC.

The chain couples TRBV2 to TRBJ1-1; maybe TRBD1 (5 bases). In germline, CDR1 is SNHLY, CDR2 FYNNEI. CDR3 length: 12 residues. The ends were cut back, 7 bases at V and 5 bases at J, with 11 bases in the middle. CDR3 in DNA: TGTGCCAGCAACCTGGGGGGGACTGAAGCTTTCTTT. Its protein product is CASNLGGTEAFF.

This chain links TRBV25-1 with TRBJ2-1, with 8 bases identical to TRBD1. Germline CDR1 and CDR2: MGHDK and SYGVNS. This CDR3 spans 14 amino acids. Trimming took 10 bases from V and 0 from J; bases not matched to a gene: 5. The CDR3 DNA is TGTGCCACCAGAGGACAGGGCTCCTACAATGAGCAGTTCTTC. Translating it yields CATRGQGSYNEQFF.

This clone was counted a single time. The gene calls are TRBV29-1 and TRBJ2-7; 14 nucleotides align to TRBD2. The CDR3 is made up of 13 amino acids. In germline, CDR1 is SQVTM, CDR2 ANQGSEA. Trimming cost V 4 bases and J 6 bases; bases outside gene matches: 2. The chain's CDR3 is CSVATSGRGEQYF. CDR3 DNA sequence: TGCAGCGTTGCGACTAGCGGGAGGGGCGAGCAGTACTTC.

The chain is built from TRBV29-1 and TRBJ1-1, with 8 bases aligning to TRBD1. Germline assignment: CDR1 SQVTM and CDR2 ANQGSEA. The CDR3 consists of 15 residues. V lost 5 bases, J lost 1 base, and 9 bases stayed unmatched. The CDR3 bases are TGCAGCGTTCGAAATGGACAGGGAACGAACACTGAAGCTTTCTTT. Protein sequence: CSVRNGQGTNTEAFF.

The chain is built from TRBV27 and TRBJ1-3; TRBD1 is a possible D gene (6 bases). Between the trimmed V and J ends, which lost 2 bases and 4 bases, there was a span of 12 bases. This CDR3 region has 15 residues. Germline lookup yields CDR1 MNHEY and CDR2 SMNVEV (reference sequence). The CDR3 loop reads CASSLQAGAGNTIYF. In nucleotides, the CDR3 is TGTGCCAGCAGTTTACAGGCAGGGGCCGGAAACACCATATATTTT.

The rearrangement uses TRBV4-1 and TRBJ2-7; D gene ambiguous. The CDR3 extends over 11 amino acids. The V gene's germline CDR1 is MGHRA and CDR2 YSYEKL. V was shortened by 2 bases and J by 5 bases, with 4 bases between the two germline ends. The CDR3 region has the DNA TGCGCCAGCAGCCAAAGCCACGAGCAGTACTTC. As protein: CASSQSHEQYF.

The chain carries TRBV29-1 and TRBJ2-1; TRBD1 matches 8 bases. V trimming: 7 bases; J trimming: 7 bases; junction bases outside the gene matches: 6. CDR1 is SQVTM, CDR2 ANQGSEA, per germline. The CDR3 loop spans 12 amino acids. CDR3 protein: CSARGQGNEQFF. Written as DNA, the CDR3 is TGCAGCGCCCGAGGACAGGGTAATGAGCAGTTCTTC.